This is a list of T cell receptor beta chains from one sample in a study of vaccination and CD4 T cells after COVID-19. Via MiXCR, TCRdb re-called the PCR reads, giving one row per CDR3 protein. The repertoire consists of approximately 15,000 distinct CDR3 sequences, with 65% to 75% occurring once and the leading ten covering 15% to 20%. The antigens these receptors bind are not known. The sample taken for sequencing was CD4+ T cells from blood, cultured in vitro. All receptors derive from a human donor who had recovered from COVID-19. Each CDR3 is given with its conserved first and last residue. The D gene is left open where the match is weak. Expanded clones are given a class, and other clones once, few, many or no size at all.

cdr3_aa cdr3_nt d_call j_call clone_size v_call
CATSRDRDSYGYTF TGTGCCACCAGCAGAGATCGGGACTCCTATGGCTACACCTTC NA TRBJ1-2 few TRBV15
CASSLGRKGDTQYF TGTGCCAGCAGCTTAGGTCGGAAGGGCGATACGCAGTATTTT NA TRBJ2-3 NA TRBV7-9
CASSFGLGGAFF TGTGCCAGCAGCTTTGGGCTCGGGGGGGCTTTCTTT NA TRBJ1-1 NA TRBV7-9
CASRLAGPSTLLTYEQYF TGTGCCAGCAGGTTAGCGGGCCCCTCAACTCTATTAACCTACGAGCAGTACTTC TRBD2 TRBJ2-7 NA TRBV27
CASSAGTSGGENEQFF TGTGCCAGCAGCGCCGGGACTAGCGGGGGGGAAAATGAGCAGTTCTTC TRBD2 TRBJ2-1 NA TRBV7-2
CATGTAESYGYTF TGTGCCACCGGGACAGCGGAGTCCTATGGCTACACCTTC TRBD1 TRBJ1-2 NA TRBV24-1
CASSFLGNRGGYTF TGTGCCAGCAGTTTTCTGGGAAACAGGGGTGGCTACACCTTC TRBD1 TRBJ1-2 few TRBV28
CSASIDRLGEQFF TGCAGTGCTTCCATAGACAGGTTGGGTGAGCAGTTCTTC NA TRBJ2-1 once TRBV20-1
CSARGRRDRERETQYF TGCAGTGCTAGAGGACGCCGGGACAGGGAAAGAGAGACCCAGTACTTC TRBD1 TRBJ2-5 NA TRBV20-1
CASSITGHGTDTQYF TGTGCCAGCAGCATTACAGGGCACGGCACAGATACGCAGTATTTT NA TRBJ2-3 NA TRBV7-2
CASSYGAETQYF TGTGCCAGCAGTTACGGAGCGGAGACCCAGTACTTC NA TRBJ2-5 NA TRBV6-5
CASSEDPNREHYTF TGTGCCAGCAGTGAAGACCCTAACAGGGAGCACTACACCTTC NA TRBJ1-2 few TRBV6-1
CATSDSPWGGYTF TGTGCCACCAGTGATTCCCCCTGGGGTGGCTACACCTTC NA TRBJ1-2 NA TRBV24-1
CASSTLTGGYLGYTF TGTGCCAGCAGTACACTAACAGGGGGATACCTTGGCTACACCTTC TRBD1 TRBJ1-2 NA TRBV6-1
CASSKGGPMGCNQPQHF TGTGCCAGCAGCAAGGGGGGTCCGATGGGGTGCAATCAGCCCCAGCATTTT NA TRBJ1-5 NA TRBV21-1
CASRTRGNQPQHF TGTGCCAGTCGGACAAGAGGGAATCAGCCCCAGCATTTT NA TRBJ1-5 NA TRBV6-1
CASSRSGSGRVGDEQYF TGTGCCAGCAGTCGCTCGGGGTCGGGCAGGGTAGGTGACGAGCAGTACTTC NA TRBJ2-7 NA TRBV27
CASSLVPNSGANVLTF TGTGCCAGCAGCTTAGTTCCAAACTCTGGGGCCAACGTCCTGACTTTC NA TRBJ2-6 NA TRBV7-8
CASSLLGRGLYF TGTGCCAGCAGCTTGTTAGGGAGGGGACTGTACTTC TRBD2 TRBJ2-1 NA TRBV7-2
CASSLNRAPTPLHF TGTGCCAGCTCACTAAACAGGGCACCAACACCCCTCCACTTT NA TRBJ1-6 NA TRBV18
CAISETTGNQPQHF TGTGCCATCAGTGAGACGACGGGGAATCAGCCCCAGCATTTT NA TRBJ1-5 NA TRBV10-3
CASSYRRQDYGYTF TGTGCCAGCAGTTACCGAAGGCAGGACTATGGCTACACCTTC NA TRBJ1-2 NA TRBV6-5
CSARDGGAFVSSYEQYF TGCAGTGCTAGAGACGGGGGGGCCTTCGTTAGCTCCTACGAGCAGTACTTC TRBD2 TRBJ2-7 NA TRBV20-1
CASSWDRDLPRDNEQFF TGTGCCAGCAGCTGGGACCGGGACCTCCCTCGGGACAATGAGCAGTTCTTC NA TRBJ2-1 NA TRBV7-8
CASSLDGRSLSGNYGYTF TGTGCCAGCAGCTTAGATGGCCGGAGCCTCTCGGGTAACTATGGCTACACCTTC NA TRBJ1-2 NA TRBV7-2
CASRTDRFSGNTIYF TGTGCCAGCAGGACAGACAGATTCTCTGGAAACACCATATATTTT NA TRBJ1-3 NA TRBV6-1
CSARDEFWGDRYEQYF TGCAGTGCTAGAGATGAGTTTTGGGGAGACCGCTACGAGCAGTACTTC NA TRBJ2-7 NA TRBV20-1
CASSSQGGAYEAFF TGTGCCAGCAGCTCTCAGGGTGGGGCCTATGAAGCTTTCTTT NA TRBJ1-1 NA TRBV7-2
CASSLTEGNGYTF TGTGCCAGCAGTTTAACGGAAGGGAATGGCTACACCTTC NA TRBJ1-2 NA TRBV27
CASSSYRSENTEAFF TGTGCCAGCAGTAGCTACAGGTCGGAGAACACTGAAGCTTTCTTT NA TRBJ1-1 few TRBV6-1
CASSLAFTGRGPDTQYF TGTGCCAGCAGCTTGGCTTTTACCGGGAGGGGTCCAGATACGCAGTATTTT TRBD2 TRBJ2-3 NA TRBV7-2
CSTGGDLNEQFF TGCAGTACAGGAGGGGACCTCAATGAGCAGTTCTTC NA TRBJ2-1 NA TRBV20-1
CASSLEVRETQYF TGTGCCAGCAGCTTAGAAGTCAGGGAGACCCAGTACTTC NA TRBJ2-5 once TRBV7-2
CASPEQRNSEAFF TGTGCCAGTCCCGAACAACGAAACAGTGAAGCTTTCTTT NA TRBJ1-1 NA TRBV6-4
CASRNQGVGAYGYTF TGTGCCAGCAGGAACCAGGGTGTGGGGGCATATGGCTACACCTTC NA TRBJ1-2 few TRBV27
CASSLGSNQPQHF TGTGCCAGCAGTTTAGGTAGCAATCAGCCCCAGCATTTT NA TRBJ1-5 NA TRBV12-3/TRBV12-4
CASSLDNGSPSDTQYF TGTGCCAGCAGCTTAGATAACGGGTCCCCTTCAGATACGCAGTATTTT NA TRBJ2-3 NA TRBV7-6
CASRTTGTSSYEQYF TGTGCCAGCAGGACTACCGGGACTAGCTCCTACGAGCAGTACTTC TRBD2 TRBJ2-7 NA TRBV28
CASSSLWTPGEKSGQYF TGTGCCAGTAGCTCCTTATGGACCCCTGGAGAAAAGAGTGGTCAGTACTTC NA TRBJ2-5 NA TRBV19
CASRSRGPQPQHF TGTGCCAGCCGAAGCAGGGGGCCTCAGCCCCAGCATTTT TRBD1 TRBJ1-5 NA TRBV6-2/TRBV6-3
CASSLVVFNEQFF TGTGCCAGCAGCTTAGTTGTTTTCAATGAGCAGTTCTTC NA TRBJ2-1 NA TRBV7-2
CASSLTGANYGYTF TGTGCCAGCAGTCTCACAGGGGCTAACTATGGCTACACCTTC TRBD1 TRBJ1-2 NA TRBV28
CASSPSDGKMNTEAFF TGTGCCAGCAGTCCGTCGGACGGAAAGATGAACACTGAAGCTTTCTTT NA TRBJ1-1 NA TRBV6-1
CASSSAGSHEQYF TGTGCCAGCAGTTCTGCGGGCTCCCACGAGCAGTACTTC NA TRBJ2-7 NA TRBV28
CASSFTPGPVGYTF TGTGCCAGCAGCTTTACCCCAGGGCCCGTTGGCTACACCTTC NA TRBJ1-2 NA TRBV11-1
CSAPGPGTTEAFF TGCAGTGCCCCGGGCCCGGGAACGACTGAAGCTTTCTTT NA TRBJ1-1 NA TRBV20-1
CASLRRLQNSYEQYF TGTGCCAGTCTTCGGCGCCTACAAAACTCCTACGAGCAGTACTTC NA TRBJ2-7 once TRBV6-1
CSAQGTSGREGYEQYF TGCAGTGCGCAAGGGACTAGCGGGAGAGAAGGCTACGAGCAGTACTTC TRBD2 TRBJ2-7 NA TRBV20-1
CASSLAAGETQYF TGTGCCAGCAGCTTAGCAGCCGGCGAGACCCAGTACTTC NA TRBJ2-5 few TRBV11-3
CASSDRGTDTEAFF TGTGCCAGCAGCGACAGGGGGACGGACACTGAAGCTTTCTTT TRBD1 TRBJ1-1 NA TRBV7-2
CSPIPGRHTDTQYF TGCAGTCCAATACCGGGACGCCACACAGATACGCAGTATTTT NA TRBJ2-3 NA TRBV20-1
CASSLVSGMNTEAFF TGTGCCAGCAGCTTAGTGTCAGGCATGAACACTGAAGCTTTCTTT NA TRBJ1-1 NA TRBV7-2
CASSPSGGGDTQYF TGTGCCAGCAGCCCGAGTGGTGGTGGAGATACGCAGTATTTT NA TRBJ2-3 once TRBV7-3
CASSYSPGTGFGYTF TGTGCCAGCAGTTACTCGCCCGGGACAGGGTTTGGCTACACCTTC TRBD1 TRBJ1-2 NA TRBV6-5